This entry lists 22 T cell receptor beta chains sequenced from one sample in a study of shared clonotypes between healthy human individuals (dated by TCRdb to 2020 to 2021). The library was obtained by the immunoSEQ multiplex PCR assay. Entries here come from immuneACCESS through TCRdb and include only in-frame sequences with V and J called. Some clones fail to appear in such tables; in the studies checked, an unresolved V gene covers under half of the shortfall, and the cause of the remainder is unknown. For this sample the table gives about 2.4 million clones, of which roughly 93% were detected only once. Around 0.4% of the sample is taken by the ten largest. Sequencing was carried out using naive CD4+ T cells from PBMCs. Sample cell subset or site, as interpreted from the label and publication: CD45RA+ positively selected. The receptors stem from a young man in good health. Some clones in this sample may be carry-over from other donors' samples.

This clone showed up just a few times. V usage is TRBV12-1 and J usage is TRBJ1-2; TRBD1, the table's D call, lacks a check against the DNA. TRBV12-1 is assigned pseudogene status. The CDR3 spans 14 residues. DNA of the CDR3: TGTGCCAGCAGCTTTCGGACAGGGGGCGATGGCTACACCTTC. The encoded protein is CASSFRTGGDGYTF.

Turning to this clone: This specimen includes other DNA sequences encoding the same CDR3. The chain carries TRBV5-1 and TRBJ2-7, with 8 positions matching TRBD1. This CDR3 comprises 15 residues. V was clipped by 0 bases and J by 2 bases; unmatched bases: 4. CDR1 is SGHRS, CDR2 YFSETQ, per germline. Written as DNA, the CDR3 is TGCGCCAGCAGCTTGGGAAGGACAGGGCCCTACGAGCAGTACTTC. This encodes CASSLGRTGPYEQYF.

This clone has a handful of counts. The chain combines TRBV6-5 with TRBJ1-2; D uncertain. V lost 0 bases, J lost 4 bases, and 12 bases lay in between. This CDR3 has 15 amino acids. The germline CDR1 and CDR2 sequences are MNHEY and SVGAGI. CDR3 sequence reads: CASSYSRGLSYGYTF. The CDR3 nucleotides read TGTGCCAGCAGTTACTCGAGAGGCCTGAGCTATGGCTACACCTTC.

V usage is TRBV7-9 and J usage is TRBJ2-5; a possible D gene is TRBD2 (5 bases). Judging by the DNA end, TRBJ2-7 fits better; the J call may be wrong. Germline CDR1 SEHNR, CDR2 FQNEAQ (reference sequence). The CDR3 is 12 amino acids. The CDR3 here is CASSGGSYEQYF. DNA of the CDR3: TGTGCCAGCAGCGGTGGGAGCTACGAGCAGTACTTC.

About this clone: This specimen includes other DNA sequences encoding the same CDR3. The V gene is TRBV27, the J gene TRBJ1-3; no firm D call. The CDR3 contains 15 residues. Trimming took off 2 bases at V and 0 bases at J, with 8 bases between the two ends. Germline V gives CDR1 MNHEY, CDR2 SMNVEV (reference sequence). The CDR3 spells CASSLGGGSGNTIYF. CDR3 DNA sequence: TGTGCCAGCAGTTTAGGAGGAGGCTCTGGAAACACCATATATTTT.

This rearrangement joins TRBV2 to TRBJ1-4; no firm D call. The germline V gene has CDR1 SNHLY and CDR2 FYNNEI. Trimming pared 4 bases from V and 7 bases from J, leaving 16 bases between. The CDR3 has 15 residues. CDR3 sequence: CASSADGMFGEKLFF. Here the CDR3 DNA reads TGTGCCAGCAGTGCAGACGGAATGTTCGGTGAAAAACTGTTTTTT.

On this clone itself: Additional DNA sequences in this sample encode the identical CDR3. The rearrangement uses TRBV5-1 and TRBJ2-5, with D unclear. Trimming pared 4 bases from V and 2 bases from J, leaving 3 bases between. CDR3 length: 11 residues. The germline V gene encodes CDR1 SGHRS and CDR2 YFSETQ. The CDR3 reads CASSKQETQYF. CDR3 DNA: TGCGCCAGCAGCAAGCAAGAGACCCAGTACTTC.

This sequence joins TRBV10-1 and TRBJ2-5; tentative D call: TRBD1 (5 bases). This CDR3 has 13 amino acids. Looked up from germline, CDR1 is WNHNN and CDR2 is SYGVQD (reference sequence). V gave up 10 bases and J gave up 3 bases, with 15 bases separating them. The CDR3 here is CATSLGREETQYF. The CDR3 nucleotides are TGCGCCACTTCCCTAGGCAGGGAAGAGACCCAGTACTTC.

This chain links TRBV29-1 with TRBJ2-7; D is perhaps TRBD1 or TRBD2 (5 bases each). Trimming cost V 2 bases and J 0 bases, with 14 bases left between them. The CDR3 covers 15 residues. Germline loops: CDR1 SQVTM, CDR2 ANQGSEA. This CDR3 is CSVELASRDSYEQYF. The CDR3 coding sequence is TGCAGCGTTGAACTAGCCTCCAGGGACTCCTACGAGCAGTACTTC.

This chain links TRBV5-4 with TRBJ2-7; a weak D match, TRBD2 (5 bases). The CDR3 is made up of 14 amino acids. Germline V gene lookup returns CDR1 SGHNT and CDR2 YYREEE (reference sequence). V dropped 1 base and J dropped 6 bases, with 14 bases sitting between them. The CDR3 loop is CASSLLGAVGEQYF. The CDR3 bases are TGTGCCAGCAGCTTGTTGGGAGCCGTCGGCGAGCAGTACTTC.

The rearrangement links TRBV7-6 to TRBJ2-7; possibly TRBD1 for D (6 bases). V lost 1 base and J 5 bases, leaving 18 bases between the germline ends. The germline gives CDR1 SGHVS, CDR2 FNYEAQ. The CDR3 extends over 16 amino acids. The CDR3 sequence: CASSLEQGLRANEQYF. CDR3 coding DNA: TGTGCCAGCAGCTTAGAACAGGGCCTTCGTGCGAACGAGCAGTACTTC.

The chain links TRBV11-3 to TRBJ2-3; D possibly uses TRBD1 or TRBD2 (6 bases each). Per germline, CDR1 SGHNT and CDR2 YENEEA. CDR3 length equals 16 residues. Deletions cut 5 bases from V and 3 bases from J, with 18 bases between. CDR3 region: CASSPGGGRSTDTQYF. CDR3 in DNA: TGTGCCAGCAGCCCCGGTGGGGGGCGATCTACAGATACGCAGTATTTT. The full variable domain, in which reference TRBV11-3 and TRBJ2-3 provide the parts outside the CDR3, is EAGVVQSPRYKIIEKKQPVAFWCNPISGHNTLYWYLQNLGQGPELLIRYENEEAVDDSQLPKDRFSAERLKGVDSTLKIQPAELGDSAVYLCASSPGGGRSTDTQYFGPGTRLTVL.

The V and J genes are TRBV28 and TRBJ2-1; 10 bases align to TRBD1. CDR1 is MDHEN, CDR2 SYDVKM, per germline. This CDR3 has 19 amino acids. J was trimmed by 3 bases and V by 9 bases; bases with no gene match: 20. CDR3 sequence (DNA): TGTGCCAGTACCACCCCTCGGGCCGGGGGGGACAGGGGCTACAATGAGCAGTTCTTC. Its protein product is CASTTPRAGGDRGYNEQFF.

The CDR3 sequence is CASTMGAGAGTDTQYF. The CDR3 DNA follows: TGTGCCAGCACCATGGGAGCGGGGGCTGGCACAGATACGCAGTATTTT. This chain uses TRBV11-2 with TRBJ2-3; 8 nucleotides align to TRBD2. Germline CDR1 reads SGHAT; CDR2 reads FQNNGV. This CDR3 is built from 16 residues. Trimming at V came to 7 bases and at J to 1 base, leaving 10 bases not matched to a gene. Using reference TRBV11-2 and TRBJ2-3 for the parts outside the CDR3, the full variable domain is EAGVAQSPRYKIIEKRQSVAFWCNPISGHATLYWYQQILGQGPKLLIQFQNNGVVDDSQLPKDRFSAERLKGVDSTLKIQPAKLEDSAVYLCASTMGAGAGTDTQYFGPGTRLTVL.

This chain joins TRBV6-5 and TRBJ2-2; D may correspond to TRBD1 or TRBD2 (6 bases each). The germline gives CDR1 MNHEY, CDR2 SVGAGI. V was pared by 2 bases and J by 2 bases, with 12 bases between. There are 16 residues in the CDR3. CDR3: CASSYRPGANTGELFF. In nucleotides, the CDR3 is TGTGCCAGCAGTTACCGCCCGGGGGCCAACACCGGGGAGCTGTTTTTT.

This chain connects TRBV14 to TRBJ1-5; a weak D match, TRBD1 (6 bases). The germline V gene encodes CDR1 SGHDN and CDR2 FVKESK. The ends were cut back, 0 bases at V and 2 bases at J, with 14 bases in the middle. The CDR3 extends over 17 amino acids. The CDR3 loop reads CASSQERGYRGNQPQHF. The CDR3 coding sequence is TGTGCCAGCAGCCAAGAGAGGGGTTACAGGGGCAATCAGCCCCAGCATTTT.

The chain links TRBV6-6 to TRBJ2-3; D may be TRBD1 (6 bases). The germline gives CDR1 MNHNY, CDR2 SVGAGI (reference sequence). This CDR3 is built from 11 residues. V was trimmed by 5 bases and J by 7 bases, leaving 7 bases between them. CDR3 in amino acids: CASSQGHTQYF. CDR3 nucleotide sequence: TGTGCCAGCAGTCAGGGGCATACGCAGTATTTT.

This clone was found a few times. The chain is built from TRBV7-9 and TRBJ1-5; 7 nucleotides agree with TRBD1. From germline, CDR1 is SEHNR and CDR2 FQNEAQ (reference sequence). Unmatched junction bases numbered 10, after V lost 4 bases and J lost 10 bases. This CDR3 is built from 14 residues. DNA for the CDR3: TGTGCCAGCAGCTCGACGACAGGGTTTGAACCCCAGCATTTT. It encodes CASSSTTGFEPQHF.

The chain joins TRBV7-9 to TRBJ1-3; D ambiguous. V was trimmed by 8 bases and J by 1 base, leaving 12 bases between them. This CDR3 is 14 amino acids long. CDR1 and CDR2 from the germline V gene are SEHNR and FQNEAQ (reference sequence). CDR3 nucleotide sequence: TGTGCCAGCCAGTTAATGGTTTCTGGAAACACCATATATTTT. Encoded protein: CASQLMVSGNTIYF. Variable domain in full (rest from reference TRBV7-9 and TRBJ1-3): DTGVSQNPRHKITKRGQNVTFRCDPISEHNRLYWYRQTLGQGPEFLTYFQNEAQLEKSRLLSDRFSAERPKGSFSTLEIQRTEQGDSAMYLCASQLMVSGNTIYFGEGSWLTVV.

CDR3 in DNA: TGCGCCAGCAGCCCAACGGGAAGCGCTTCCTACAATGAGCAGTTCTTC. This encodes CASSPTGSASYNEQFF. V is TRBV5-1 and J is TRBJ2-1; tentative D call: TRBD2 (5 bases). This CDR3 comprises 16 residues. Germline-derived CDR1 and CDR2 are SGHRS and YFSETQ. V was clipped by 4 bases and J by 1 base, with 15 bases between them.

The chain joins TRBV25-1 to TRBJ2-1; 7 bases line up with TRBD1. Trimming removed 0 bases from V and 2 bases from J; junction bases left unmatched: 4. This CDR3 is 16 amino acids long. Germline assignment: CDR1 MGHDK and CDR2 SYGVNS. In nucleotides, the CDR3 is TGTGCCAGCAGTGAATATAAGGGGGCAACCTACAATGAGCAGTTCTTC. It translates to CASSEYKGATYNEQFF.

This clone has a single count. This CDR3 is CASRHGTPNTEAFF. The CDR3 DNA reads as TGTGCCAGCAGGCACGGGACACCTAACACTGAAGCTTTCTTT. This chain uses TRBV7-2 with TRBJ1-1, with a tentative D call TRBD1 (6 bases). V was cut by 6 bases and J by 2 bases, with 13 bases left in between. Per germline, CDR1 SGHTA and CDR2 FQGNSA. The CDR3 contains 14 residues.